The clone carrying this T cell receptor beta chain was observed a handful of times. No antigen is known for it. Trimming took off 1 base at V and 4 bases at J, with 13 bases between the two ends. This CDR3 is built from 15 residues. The germline V gene has CDR1 LNHNV and CDR2 YYDKDF (reference sequence). This record belongs to a study of CD8 T cells in ankylosing spondylitis. Study outcomes and limitations: Significant enrichment of disease-linked clones was reportedly seen in matched ankylosing spondylitis synovial fluid. Ankylosing spondylitis blood appeared to carry a characteristic TCR beta motif of under ten highly homologous variants.

As the method for making TCR beta libraries, quantitative 5'-RACE with molecular barcodes was used. TCRdb reprocessed the 5' RACE reads with MiXCR, giving one entry per CDR3 protein. The sample carries under 850,000 distinct CDR3 sequences, 15% to 20% recorded once. The gene calls are TRBV15 and TRBJ1-2, with D unclear. This receptor was obtained from a male donor with ankylosing spondylitis. The material sequenced was blood, either unsorted or a sorted T cell fraction (not recorded which). CDR3 bases: TGTGCCACCAGCAGAGGACCCGTTCAAGGCTATGGCTACACCTTC. The encoded protein is CATSRGPVQGYGYTF.